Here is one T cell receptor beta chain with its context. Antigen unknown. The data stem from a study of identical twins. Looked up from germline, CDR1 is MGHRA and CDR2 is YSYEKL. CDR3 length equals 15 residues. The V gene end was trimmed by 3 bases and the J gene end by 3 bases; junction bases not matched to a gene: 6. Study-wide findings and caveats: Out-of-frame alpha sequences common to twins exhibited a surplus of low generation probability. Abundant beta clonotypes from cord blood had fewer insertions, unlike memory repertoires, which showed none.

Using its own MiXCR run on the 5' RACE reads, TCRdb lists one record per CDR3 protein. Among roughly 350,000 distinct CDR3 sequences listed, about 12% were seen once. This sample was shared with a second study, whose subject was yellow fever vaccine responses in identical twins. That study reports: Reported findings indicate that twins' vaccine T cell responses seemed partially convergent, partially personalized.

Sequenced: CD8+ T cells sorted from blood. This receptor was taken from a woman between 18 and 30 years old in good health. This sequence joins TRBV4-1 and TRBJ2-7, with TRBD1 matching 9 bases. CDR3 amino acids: CASSQTQGAGYEQYF. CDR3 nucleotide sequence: TGCGCCAGCAGCCAGACACAGGGGGCGGGCTACGAGCAGTACTTC.